The 26 T cell receptor beta chains in this list originate from one sample, sequenced in a study of CDR3 diversity in severe acne. TCRdb re-derived calls from the PCR reads in MiXCR, one entry per CDR3 protein. The sample includes about 84,000 distinct CDR3 sequences, around 53% of them seen just once. Sequencing input: blood. Source of these receptors: a male donor in good health, without acne.

The table lists this clonotype with many counts. This sequence joins TRBV4-2 and TRBJ1-2; D possibly corresponds to TRBD1 (5 bases). V lost 4 bases, J lost 4 bases, and 13 bases lay in between. From germline, CDR1 is LGHNA and CDR2 YNFKEQ. This CDR3 region has 14 residues. CDR3 region: CASSPRQPVYGYTF. The CDR3 nucleotides read TGTGCCAGCAGCCCCAGACAGCCTGTCTATGGCTACACCTTC.

The rearrangement joins TRBV20-1 to TRBJ1-5; D is perhaps TRBD1 (5 bases). Trimming shortened V by 3 bases and J by 14 bases, and 23 bases separated the two germline ends. Germline CDR1 and CDR2: DFQATT and SNEGSKA (reference sequence). The CDR3 sequence is 14 residues long. The CDR3 here is CSASWGLARTYEHF. The CDR3 nucleotides read TGCAGTGCTAGCTGGGGACTAGCGAGAACCTACGAGCATTTT.

This clonotype appeared many times. The chain uses TRBV15 and TRBJ1-1, with D hard to call. This CDR3 spans 13 amino acids. The germline V gene has CDR1 LNHNV and CDR2 YYDKDF (reference sequence). V was pared by 3 bases and J by 0 bases, with 5 bases between. CDR3 amino acids: CATSRTMNTEAFF. The CDR3 nucleotides read TGTGCCACCAGCAGGACTATGAACACTGAAGCTTTCTTT.

The chain combines TRBV6-1 with TRBJ1-2; 7 bases are a match to TRBD1. Looked up from germline, CDR1 is MNHNS and CDR2 is SASEGT. J lost 6 bases, V lost 8 bases, and 9 bases had no gene match. The length of the CDR3 is 13 residues. The CDR3 bases are TGTGCCAGCGGGAAAAGGGGGCGAGATGGCTACACCTTC. Its protein product is CASGKRGRDGYTF.

At least ten counts were recorded for this clonotype. V is TRBV19 and J is TRBJ1-5, with 7 bases matching TRBD1. Germline V gives CDR1 LNHDA, CDR2 SQIVND (reference sequence). This CDR3 has 20 residues. The ends lost 2 bases at V and 2 bases at J; junction bases unmatched: 18. CDR3 loop: CASSIREGARLSVGNQPQHF. CDR3 bases: TGTGCCAGTAGTATAAGGGAGGGGGCACGCCTGAGTGTCGGCAATCAGCCCCAGCATTTT.

This chain connects TRBV7-2 to TRBJ1-2; D possibly corresponds to TRBD1 (5 bases). The CDR3 has 15 residues. Germline CDR1 SGHTA, CDR2 FQGNSA. V was clipped by 1 base and J by 4 bases, with 13 bases between them. The CDR3 protein is CASSLGPGPGYGYTF. CDR3 DNA sequence: TGTGCCAGCAGCTTAGGCCCGGGGCCGGGCTATGGCTACACCTTC.

Only a few counts were recorded for this clonotype. This sequence joins TRBV20-1 and TRBJ2-1, with 16 bases identical to TRBD2. In germline, CDR1 is DFQATT, CDR2 SNEGSKA (reference sequence). Losses at the gene ends were 3 bases for V and 9 bases for J; bases not matched to a gene: 8. This CDR3 is 16 amino acids long. CDR3 sequence (DNA): TGCAGTGCTAGGGGACTAGCGGGAGGGCGGCTAGGTGAGCAGTTCTTC. Translating it yields CSARGLAGGRLGEQFF.

The J gene is TRBJ2-7, the V gene TRBV10-3, with 14 bases identical to TRBD2. With V trimmed by 7 bases and J by 5 bases, 10 bases remained unmatched. The CDR3 runs 16 residues. Germline CDR1 is ENHRY and CDR2 is SYGVKD. CDR3 nucleotides: TGTGCCATCAAGAGGGGGACTAGCGGGGGAAGGAACGAGCAGTACTTC. Protein: CAIKRGTSGGRNEQYF.

V usage is TRBV5-1 and J usage is TRBJ1-5; 7 bases agree with TRBD1. In germline, CDR1 is SGHRS, CDR2 YFSETQ. Losses at the gene ends were 5 bases for V and 7 bases for J; bases not matched to a gene: 12. The CDR3 has 15 residues. The CDR3 DNA follows: TGCGCCAGCAGACCGATGACAGGGCTCAGGCAGCCCCAGCATTTT. Protein sequence: CASRPMTGLRQPQHF.

The chain joins TRBV19 to TRBJ2-5; TRBD1 matches 9 bases. Germline loops: CDR1 LNHDA, CDR2 SQIVND (reference sequence). The V and J ends lost 6 bases and 5 bases, in that order; junction bases with no gene match: 7. This CDR3 has 14 residues. DNA for the CDR3: TGTGCCAGTAGACTGGACAGGGGAGGGGAGACCCAGTACTTC. It translates to CASRLDRGGETQYF.

The chain carries TRBV7-9 and TRBJ2-5; D call uncertain. V lost 5 bases and J 3 bases, leaving 7 bases between the germline ends. Per germline, CDR1 SEHNR and CDR2 FQNEAQ (reference sequence). This CDR3 contains 12 residues. The CDR3 sequence: CASSRREETQYF. The CDR3 nucleotides read TGTGCCAGCAGCCGCAGAGAAGAGACCCAGTACTTC.

This clonotype was recorded many times. The chain has TRBV11-2 and TRBJ2-7; 8 nucleotides line up with TRBD2. Germline V gene sequence: CDR1 SGHAT, CDR2 FQNNGV. The CDR3 has 15 residues. The V and J ends lost 5 bases and 0 bases, in that order; junction bases with no gene match: 6. The CDR3 region is CASSNLAGPSYEQYF. In DNA, the CDR3 is TGTGCCAGCAGCAATCTAGCGGGCCCCTCCTACGAGCAGTACTTC. Supplemented by reference TRBV11-2 and TRBJ2-7, the full variable domain reads EAGVAQSPRYKIIEKRQSVAFWCNPISGHATLYWYQQILGQGPKLLIQFQNNGVVDDSQLPKDRFSAERLKGVDSTLKIQPAKLEDSAVYLCASSNLAGPSYEQYFGPGTRLTVT.

At least ten counts were recorded for this clonotype. V and J are TRBV5-8 and TRBJ1-2; D might be TRBD1 (5 bases). Germline V lookup: CDR1 SGHTS, CDR2 YDEGEE. Trimming cost V 1 base and J 8 bases, with 12 bases left between them. There are 13 residues in the CDR3. The CDR3 is CASSLPGPGGYTF. The CDR3 nucleotides read TGTGCCAGCAGCTTGCCAGGGCCAGGAGGCTACACCTTC.

The chain recombines TRBV12-3 or TRBV12-4 with TRBJ2-7; 9 bases align to TRBD2. The junction had 6 bases not matched to a gene; V was cut back by 6 bases and J by 6 bases. This CDR3 is built from 13 residues. The CDR3 loop reads CASSPSGTAEQYF. The DNA of the CDR3 is TGTGCCAGCAGCCCTAGCGGGACGGCCGAGCAGTACTTC.

Relative to its sample, this clonotype is medium-sized. The chain joins TRBV20-1 to TRBJ2-1; 13 positions match TRBD2. Germline V lookup: CDR1 DFQATT, CDR2 SNEGSKA (reference sequence). CDR3 length equals 16 residues. V dropped 5 bases and J dropped 5; count of bases not matched to a gene: 9. CDR3 nucleotides: TGCAGTGCTTCCGCCGGGACTAGCGGGGATGACAATGAGCAGTTCTTC. Its protein is CSASAGTSGDDNEQFF.

This clonotype was seen a handful of times. V is TRBV7-9 and J is TRBJ1-5; D call uncertain. Trimming took 6 bases from V and 4 from J, leaving 10 bases between them. The germline V gene encodes CDR1 SEHNR and CDR2 FQNEAQ (reference sequence). The CDR3 covers 13 residues. CDR3 protein: CASSFAVNQPQHF. In nucleotides, the CDR3 is TGTGCCAGCAGTTTCGCTGTGAATCAGCCCCAGCATTTT.

The chain recombines TRBV29-1 with TRBJ1-5; a weak D match, TRBD1 (5 bases). There are 12 residues in the CDR3. Trimming removed 7 bases from V and 11 bases from J, with 18 bases in between. Germline CDR1 reads SQVTM; CDR2 reads ANQGSEA. Here the CDR3 DNA reads TGCAGCGGTCTAAATCTGGGGGAGACCCAGCATTTT. Its protein is CSGLNLGETQHF.

This clonotype was detected ten times or more. This chain links TRBV18 with TRBJ1-3; D gene unclear. The V and J ends lost 3 bases and 0 bases respectively, with 9 bases between them. The length of the CDR3 is 15 residues. Germline CDR1 reads KGHSH; CDR2 reads LQKENI. The CDR3 DNA is TGTGCCAGCTCACCCAGGCAGAGCTCTGGAAACACCATATATTTT. Translated: CASSPRQSSGNTIYF.

The CDR3 DNA is TGCAGTGCGCGGAACATGGAGGGGGGGCCTTCAGGTACGCAGTATTTT. It codes for CSARNMEGGPSGTQYF. This chain links TRBV20-1 with TRBJ2-3; a weak D match, TRBD2 (7 bases). Germline-derived CDR1 and CDR2 are DFQATT and SNEGSKA (reference sequence). Trimming left V 6 bases short and J 8 bases short, with 27 bases between. This CDR3 spans 16 amino acids.

Many counts were recorded for this clonotype. The chain couples TRBV7-9 to TRBJ2-5, with 8 positions matching TRBD1. Trimming cost V 4 bases and J 4 bases; bases outside gene matches: 11. Germline V gene lookup returns CDR1 SEHNR and CDR2 FQNEAQ (reference sequence). The CDR3 consists of 16 residues. The CDR3 nucleotides are TGTGCCAGCAGCTCGTTTCCAGGGGGCTCCGGAGAGACCCAGTACTTC. Amino acids: CASSSFPGGSGETQYF.

This clonotype was seen just once. This may be a read error: a much more frequent sequence differs by one nucleotide. The genes are TRBV7-8 and TRBJ2-5; a possible D gene is TRBD2 (6 bases). There are 16 residues in the CDR3. The V end lost 5 bases, the J end lost 6 bases, and 22 bases lay between the germline ends. Germline-derived CDR1 and CDR2 are SGHVS and FQNEAQ. CDR3 region: CASSRPRDFQEKTQYF. CDR3 nucleotide sequence: TGTGCCAGCAGCAGACCGCGGGACTTTCAAGAAAAGACCCAGTACTTC.

V gene TRBV24-1 combines with J gene TRBJ1-6, with no clear D. Between the trimmed V and J ends, which lost 12 bases and 2 bases, there was a span of 10 bases. This CDR3 has 13 residues. Per germline, CDR1 KGHDR and CDR2 SFDVKD. The CDR3 coding sequence is TGTGCCGTAAAACGGACCTATAATTCACCCCTCCACTTT. Translating it yields CAVKRTYNSPLHF.

With regard to this clonotype: Germline is not matched at one junction end, which may reflect a read error. The V gene is TRBV2, the J gene TRBJ2-1; D unclear. Germline-derived CDR1 and CDR2 are SNHLY and FYNNEI. This CDR3 comprises 12 residues. The CDR3 nucleotides read TGTGCCAGCAGTGAAATGAGTGGAATGGTCCTCTTC. Its protein is CASSEMSGMVLF.

Details on this clonotype: The junction and the germline gene differ at one end; a read error may be behind it. The chain uses TRBV20-1 and TRBJ2-4; possible D gene TRBD1, 6 bases. CDR1 and CDR2 from the germline V gene are DFQATT and SNEGSKA (reference sequence). The length of the CDR3 is 15 residues. The CDR3 spells CSARRSAEGGNIQNF. In DNA form, the CDR3 reads TGCAGTGCTAGGAGATCCGCGGAAGGGGGAAACATTCAGAACTTC.

The rearrangement uses TRBV7-9 and TRBJ1-5; a possible D gene is TRBD1 (5 bases). Per the germline V gene, CDR1 is SEHNR and CDR2 is FQNEAQ (reference sequence). V shed 5 bases and J shed 4 bases, with 15 bases lying between them. This CDR3 spans 15 amino acids. The CDR3 DNA sequence: TGTGCCAGCAGCCCGGGGACTAGCGGGAATCAGCCCCAGCATTTT. It specifies CASSPGTSGNQPQHF.

On this clonotype: At one boundary the junction diverges from the germline segment, which might be a read error. This chain uses TRBV24-1 with TRBJ2-7, with D hard to call. The CDR3 runs 13 residues. Per germline, CDR1 KGHDR and CDR2 SFDVKD. The CDR3: CASSDGHNYEQYF. Written as DNA, the CDR3 is TGTGCCAGCAGTGATGGGCACAACTACGAGCAGTACTTC.